What follows is one T cell receptor (beta chain) and its context. The study ran its PCR with 60 Vbeta and 13 Jbeta primers. Using immunoSEQ multiplex PCR, the repertoire was profiled, and TCRdb retains in-frame clones only, with some absent. The sample has 170,000 or so clones, around 77% seen once. These data belong to a study of cytomegalovirus exposure and HLA in healthy donors. The sequenced sample was PBMCs. The receptor was isolated from a woman aged 25-40 years in good health and CMV-seronegative.

The CDR3 nucleotides are TGCGCCAGCAGCCAAGGTTCCGGGGGGGCCCGAGTAGATACGCAGTATTTT. As protein: CASSQGSGGARVDTQYF. The chain carries TRBV4-1 and TRBJ2-3; 8 bases are shared with TRBD2. CDR3 length: 17 amino acids. Germline V gene sequence: CDR1 MGHRA, CDR2 YSYEKL. V was pared by 1 base and J by 5 bases, with 11 bases of the junction left unmatched.